A selection of T cell receptor beta chains follows, all from one sample in a study of T cells in Graves' hyperthyroidism and ophthalmopathy. TCRdb reprocessed the multiplex PCR reads with MiXCR, giving one entry per CDR3 protein. The sample yields more than 450,000 distinct CDR3 sequences, 15% to 20% seen once. The sample consisted of blood. The source is a man in his forties with Graves' ophthalmopathy. Both conserved end residues are part of each CDR3. The D gene is left open where the match is weak. Expanded clones get a size class; other rows say once, few or many, or leave the size out.

v_gene: TRBV6-5; d_gene: TRBD2; abundance: NA; j_gene: TRBJ2-3; CDR3aa: CASSYTGGGGDTQYF; CDR3nt: TGTGCCAGCAGTTACACCGGGGGGGGTGGAGATACGCAGTATTTT
v_gene: TRBV6-5; d_gene: TRBD1; abundance: NA; j_gene: TRBJ1-4; CDR3aa: CASSYYMDRDSEKLFF; CDR3nt: TGTGCCAGCAGTTACTACATGGACAGGGACAGCGAAAAACTGTTTTTT
v_gene: TRBV18; d_gene: NA; abundance: many; j_gene: TRBJ2-7; CDR3aa: CASSPRLALGSSEQYF; CDR3nt: TGTGCCAGCTCACCAAGATTGGCCCTCGGGTCGAGTGAGCAGTACTTC
v_gene: TRBV12-3/TRBV12-4; d_gene: NA; abundance: few; j_gene: TRBJ1-1; CDR3aa: CASSLVRAEAFF; CDR3nt: TGTGCCAGCAGTTTAGTGAGGGCAGAAGCTTTCTTT
v_gene: TRBV9; d_gene: NA; abundance: NA; j_gene: TRBJ1-3; CDR3aa: CASSNSQGVSGNTIYF; CDR3nt: TGTGCCAGCAGCAACTCCCAGGGAGTCTCTGGAAACACCATATATTTT
v_gene: TRBV5-1; d_gene: NA; abundance: many; j_gene: TRBJ2-1; CDR3aa: CASSLSFRDHEQFF; CDR3nt: TGCGCCAGCAGCTTGTCGTTCCGGGACCATGAGCAGTTCTTC
v_gene: TRBV5-1; d_gene: TRBD2; abundance: few; j_gene: TRBJ2-5; CDR3aa: CASSMAGDTQYF; CDR3nt: TGCGCCAGCAGCATGGCGGGGGACACCCAGTACTTC
v_gene: TRBV13; d_gene: TRBD1; abundance: many; j_gene: TRBJ2-7; CDR3aa: CASSSDRGNEQYF; CDR3nt: TGTGCCAGCAGTTCTGACAGGGGCAACGAGCAGTACTTC
v_gene: TRBV10-2; d_gene: TRBD2; abundance: few; j_gene: TRBJ2-7; CDR3aa: CASTLAGGSYEQYF; CDR3nt: TGCGCCAGCACTCTCGCGGGGGGATCCTACGAGCAGTACTTC
v_gene: TRBV11-2; d_gene: NA; abundance: NA; j_gene: TRBJ2-5; CDR3aa: CASKRADLQETQYF; CDR3nt: TGTGCCAGCAAACGAGCGGACCTCCAAGAGACCCAGTACTTC
v_gene: TRBV12-3/TRBV12-4; d_gene: NA; abundance: few; j_gene: TRBJ2-2; CDR3aa: CASSPLSGNTGELFF; CDR3nt: TGTGCCAGCAGTCCCTTGAGCGGTAACACCGGGGAGCTGTTTTTT
v_gene: TRBV15; d_gene: NA; abundance: NA; j_gene: TRBJ2-3; CDR3aa: CATSIGGGSSTDTQYF; CDR3nt: TGTGCCACCAGCATCGGAGGAGGGTCTAGCACAGATACGCAGTATTTT
v_gene: TRBV19; d_gene: NA; abundance: NA; j_gene: TRBJ2-2; CDR3aa: CASSPRRGELFF; CDR3nt: TGTGCCAGTAGTCCCCGTCGGGGGGAGCTGTTTTTT
v_gene: TRBV28; d_gene: TRBD1; abundance: NA; j_gene: TRBJ2-3; CDR3aa: CASRDPGQEYF; CDR3nt: TGTGCCAGCAGGGACCCGGGACAGGAGTATTTT
v_gene: TRBV7-2; d_gene: TRBD1; abundance: many; j_gene: TRBJ1-6; CDR3aa: CASSFSGGRDSPLHF; CDR3nt: TGTGCCAGCAGCTTTTCAGGGGGCCGTGATTCACCCCTCCACTTT
v_gene: TRBV18; d_gene: NA; abundance: NA; j_gene: TRBJ2-2; CDR3aa: CASSRGPSGELFF; CDR3nt: TGTGCCAGCTCAAGGGGCCCCTCCGGGGAGCTGTTTTTT